This T cell receptor (beta chain) was retrieved from a study of shared clonotypes between healthy human individuals. Whole-study findings and limits: Clonotypes shared by all four donors outscored non-shared clonotypes in generation probability. Incompleteness in sorted-subset sequencing, despite large depth, was shown by rarefaction.

Every subset had its genomic DNA shared out evenly among several immunoSEQ plates. Profiling relied on immunoSEQ multiplex PCR, and the TCRdb table lists in-frame clones only, not all of them. The sample lists around 1.9 million clones, around 95% seen once, with more than 1.5% in the top ten. With respect to this clone: No antigen is known for it.

CD45RO-negative cells were positively selected for CCR7, leaving out terminally differentiated effector memory CD45RA+ cells. This TCR derives from a man aged 18 to 30 in good health. Some clones in this sample may be carry-over from other donors' samples. Sequencing was carried out using naive CD8+ T cells from PBMCs.

CDR3 region: CASSLNRSPLHF. In DNA, the CDR3 is TGTGCCAGCAGCTTGAATCGGTCACCCCTCCACTTT. This chain uses TRBV5-6 with TRBJ1-6; no clear D gene. From germline, CDR1 is SGHDT and CDR2 YYEEEE. The CDR3 extends over 12 amino acids. Trimming stripped 1 base from V and 10 bases from J, with 6 bases between.